These 24 T cell receptor beta chains were sequenced from one sample in a study of cytomegalovirus exposure and HLA in healthy donors. The PCR ran on 60 Vbeta and 13 Jbeta primers. Generated by immunoSEQ multiplex PCR, the TCRdb table keeps only in-frame clones and is missing some. The data contain 150,000 to 200,000 clones, roughly 90% of them singletons. Input material: PBMCs. These receptors came from a woman aged 18 to 35 in good health and CMV-seronegative.

The rearrangement joins TRBV29-1 to TRBJ1-5, with TRBD1 matching 7 bases. With V trimmed by 4 bases and J by 6 bases, 3 bases remained unmatched. Germline V gene sequence: CDR1 SQVTM, CDR2 ANQGSEA. CDR3 size: 12 residues. The CDR3 sequence is CSVGAGGQPQHF. CDR3 sequence (DNA): TGCAGCGTTGGGGCAGGGGGTCAGCCCCAGCATTTT.

This clone was seen only a few times. J is TRBJ2-1 and V is TRBV6-6, with 7 bases matching TRBD2. There are 16 residues in the CDR3. Trimming at V came to 11 bases and at J to 2 bases, leaving 15 bases not matched to a gene. The V gene's germline CDR1 is MNHNY and CDR2 SVGAGI (reference sequence). For the CDR3, the DNA is TGTGCCGCTCTGTCCACCCTGGCGGGGGCCTACAATGAGCAGTTCTTC. Translated: CAALSTLAGAYNEQFF.

V and J are TRBV5-6 and TRBJ2-1, with a possible D match to TRBD2 (5 bases). This CDR3 spans 13 amino acids. CDR1 and CDR2 (germline): SGHDT, YYEEEE. V lost 2 bases, J lost 10 bases, and 13 bases lay in between. CDR3 sequence: CASSFGVSGEQFF. In nucleotides, the CDR3 is TGTGCCAGCAGCTTTGGGGTCTCGGGGGAGCAGTTCTTC.

The chain employs TRBV19 and TRBJ2-5; 8 bases line up with TRBD1. Germline V gene data show CDR1 as LNHDA and CDR2 as SQIVND (reference sequence). The V gene end was trimmed by 6 bases and the J gene end by 2 bases; junction bases not matched to a gene: 8. The length of the CDR3 is 15 residues. The CDR3 spells CASSPGDRGQETQYF. The CDR3 DNA reads as TGTGCCAGTAGCCCAGGAGACAGGGGTCAAGAGACCCAGTACTTC. The whole variable domain, remainder taken from reference TRBV19 and TRBJ2-5, is DGGITQSPKYLFRKEGQNVTLSCEQNLNHDAMYWYRQDPGQGLRLIYYSQIVNDFQKGDIAEGYSVSREKKESFPLTVTSAQKNPTAFYLCASSPGDRGQETQYFGPGTRLLVL.

The rearrangement links TRBV10-2 to TRBJ2-7; 9 bases fit TRBD1. This CDR3 has 15 residues. J was trimmed by 5 bases and V by 7 bases; bases with no gene match: 12. Germline assignment: CDR1 WSHSY and CDR2 SAAADI. The CDR3 DNA follows: TGCGCCAGCACCTTTCTGGACAGGGGTCACGACGAGCAGTACTTC. This gives the protein CASTFLDRGHDEQYF.

DNA of the CDR3: TGTGCCAGCAGTTTAGGTTCAGAGAACACTGAAGCTTTCTTT. It specifies CASSLGSENTEAFF. The J gene is TRBJ1-1, the V gene TRBV27, with D unclear. CDR3 size: 14 residues. Germline V gene sequence: CDR1 MNHEY, CDR2 SMNVEV (reference sequence). Trimming pared 2 bases from V and 1 base from J, leaving 8 bases between.

V is TRBV19 and J is TRBJ2-1; TRBD1 aligns across 11 bases. V was pared by 8 bases and J by 6 bases, with 3 bases of the junction left unmatched. CDR3 length equals 13 residues. Per the germline V gene, CDR1 is LNHDA and CDR2 is SQIVND (reference sequence). In nucleotides, the CDR3 is TGTGCCAGTGGGACAGGGGGGGCCAATGAGCAGTTCTTC. It yields the protein CASGTGGANEQFF.

V is TRBV27 and J is TRBJ1-2, with D maybe TRBD1 (6 bases). Trimming cost V 3 bases and J 5 bases, with 13 bases left between them. CDR1 is MNHEY and CDR2 is SMNVEV in the germline V gene (reference sequence). This CDR3 has 14 residues. The CDR3 region is CASSFGPTGYGYTF. As DNA, the CDR3 is TGTGCCAGCAGTTTCGGCCCGACAGGATATGGCTACACCTTC.

This chain connects TRBV5-6 to TRBJ2-3, with a tentative D call TRBD2 (5 bases). This CDR3 is built from 13 residues. Germline lookup yields CDR1 SGHDT and CDR2 YYEEEE. The V gene lost 4 bases and the J gene lost 6 bases, with 12 bases spanning the gap. CDR3 loop: CASSPTGSDTQYF. CDR3 nucleotides: TGTGCCAGCAGCCCTACGGGGTCGGATACGCAGTATTTT.

This clone was observed once. The rearrangement links TRBV25-1 to TRBJ2-5; possibly TRBD2 for D (5 bases). The length of the CDR3 is 12 residues. CDR1 is MGHDK and CDR2 is SYGVNS in the germline V gene. Deletions cut 6 bases from V and 1 base from J, with 6 bases between. This CDR3 reads CASRDFQETQYF. Here the CDR3 DNA reads TGTGCCAGCAGGGACTTCCAAGAGACCCAGTACTTC.

The CDR3 loop reads CASSLSVRGNSPLHF. For the CDR3, the DNA is TGTGCCAGCAGTTTATCGGTCAGGGGAAATTCACCCCTCCACTTT. The V call is TRBV28, the J call TRBJ1-6; TRBD1 might be the D (6 bases). CDR3 length: 15 amino acids. Germline V gives CDR1 MDHEN, CDR2 SYDVKM. Trimming took off 1 base at V and 7 bases at J, with 11 bases between the two ends.

This chain connects TRBV7-8 to TRBJ2-7; the match to TRBD2 covers 7 bases. Germline loops: CDR1 SGHVS, CDR2 FQNEAQ. After removal of 5 bases from V and 0 bases from J, the junction contained 10 bases not matched to a gene. CDR3 size: 16 residues. The CDR3 DNA reads as TGTGCCAGCAGCGCGGGGTTTTCTAGCGGCTCCTACGAGCAGTACTTC. Its translation: CASSAGFSSGSYEQYF.

The gene calls are TRBV5-1 and TRBJ2-5; 7 bases match TRBD2. The CDR3 is 13 residues long. V shed 3 bases and J 3 bases; nucleotides not matched to a gene: 2. Germline V gene data show CDR1 as SGHRS and CDR2 as YFSETQ. CDR3 in DNA: TGCGCCAGCAGCTGGGGGGGTAAAGAGACCCAGTACTTC. It yields the protein CASSWGGKETQYF.

This chain connects TRBV2 to TRBJ2-1; 9 nucleotides match TRBD1. Germline CDR1 and CDR2: SNHLY and FYNNEI. CDR3 length: 15 residues. V gave up 6 bases and J gave up 8 bases; unmatched junction bases: 11. The CDR3 loop reads CASREGTGKVDEQFF. The CDR3 bases are TGTGCCAGCAGGGAGGGGACAGGGAAAGTGGATGAGCAGTTCTTC.

The V gene is TRBV6-4, the J gene TRBJ2-1; 10 bases are a match to TRBD2. V lost 8 bases and J lost 6; bases outside the gene matches: 10. The length of the CDR3 is 15 residues. The V gene's germline CDR1 is MRHNA and CDR2 SNTAGT. The CDR3 DNA sequence: TGTGCCAGCTCCTTGGTAGCGGGAGGAATCAATGAGCAGTTCTTC. It yields the protein CASSLVAGGINEQFF.

The V and J genes are TRBV2 and TRBJ2-2; D unresolved. The V gene lost 9 bases and the J gene lost 0 bases, with 14 bases spanning the gap. This CDR3 spans 15 amino acids. Germline loops: CDR1 SNHLY, CDR2 FYNNEI. This CDR3 reads CAREKGGTNTGELFF. CDR3 bases: TGTGCCAGGGAGAAAGGCGGTACGAACACCGGGGAGCTGTTTTTT.

In its sample, this clone was seen a few times. The rearrangement links TRBV10-3 to TRBJ1-6, with TRBD1 matching 9 bases. The V segment lost 2 bases and the J segment 6 bases; nucleotides outside the gene matches: 2. CDR3 length: 15 residues. CDR1 ENHRY and CDR2 SYGVKD come from the germline V gene. This chain's CDR3 is CAISETGGGNSPLHF. The CDR3 DNA follows: TGTGCCATCAGTGAGACAGGGGGCGGTAATTCACCCCTCCACTTT.

The DNA of the CDR3 is TGTGCCAGCAGCTTAAAGCGGACCGGGGGGACCGGGGAGCTGTTTTTT. Amino acids: CASSLKRTGGTGELFF. This sequence joins TRBV7-8 and TRBJ2-2, with 7 bases aligning to TRBD2. There are 16 residues in the CDR3. V lost 2 bases, J lost 5 bases, and 8 bases stayed unmatched. Looked up from germline, CDR1 is SGHVS and CDR2 is FQNEAQ.

The CDR3 sequence is CASGSSRDRGQGAPDTQYF. The CDR3 region has the DNA TGTGCTAGTGGTTCGTCCCGGGACAGGGGGCAGGGGGCACCAGATACGCAGTATTTT. V gene TRBV12-5 combines with J gene TRBJ2-3; 12 bases are a match to TRBD1. V gave up 4 bases and J gave up 4 bases; unmatched junction bases: 15. The germline V gene has CDR1 LGHNT and CDR2 FRNRAP. The CDR3 is made up of 19 amino acids.

The V call is TRBV5-1, the J call TRBJ2-1, with 16 bases fitting TRBD2. The germline V gene encodes CDR1 SGHRS and CDR2 YFSETQ. The CDR3 runs 19 residues. Trimming removed 4 bases from V and 1 base from J; junction bases left unmatched: 8. The DNA for the CDR3 is TGCGCCAGCAGCCCGGGACTAGCGGGGGGGCCGTCATCCTACAATGAGCAGTTCTTC. Protein: CASSPGLAGGPSSYNEQFF.

The chain is built from TRBV28 and TRBJ2-2; D not certain. Germline V CDR1 and CDR2: MDHEN, SYDVKM. Trimming removed 3 bases from V and 7 bases from J, with 12 bases in between. CDR3 size: 14 residues. The CDR3, as DNA: TGTGCCAGCAGTTTGAGGCAATTCCACGGGGAGCTGTTTTTT. This translates into CASSLRQFHGELFF.

The chain links TRBV28 to TRBJ2-5; D perhaps matches TRBD2 (6 bases). Trimming stripped 7 bases from V and 13 bases from J, with 25 bases between. In germline, CDR1 is MDHEN, CDR2 SYDVKM. The CDR3 consists of 14 residues. CDR3 sequence reads: CASTLSGEPGMLYF. DNA of the CDR3: TGTGCCAGCACCCTGTCGGGGGAGCCTGGGATGCTGTACTTC.

Regarding this clone: The junction departs from the called germline gene at one end, perhaps through a read error. The rearrangement links TRBV6-1 to TRBJ2-7, with D possibly TRBD1 on 6 matching bases. Germline V gives CDR1 MNHNS, CDR2 SASEGT. There are 13 residues in the CDR3. The CDR3 loop is CAIRQAAGYKQYF. In nucleotides, the CDR3 is TGTGCCATAAGACAGGCGGCGGGCTACAAGCAGTACTTC.

This clone was counted once. V and J are TRBV30 and TRBJ1-3, with D perhaps TRBD1 (5 bases). Germline loops: CDR1 GTSNPN, CDR2 SVGIG (reference sequence). The CDR3 is 14 residues long. With 0 bases removed from V and 3 bases from J, the gap between germline ends came to 9 bases. The CDR3 sequence: CAWSVGVDGNTIYF. CDR3 nucleotides: TGTGCCTGGAGTGTAGGGGTGGATGGAAACACCATATATTTT.